Listed below are T cell receptor beta chains from one sample, sequenced in a study of blood T cell repertoires in COVID-19. The table came from immunoSEQ multiplex PCR; TCRdb's copy has only in-frame clones and leaves some out. The repertoire holds 350,000 to 500,000 clones, with around nine tenths as singletons. Sequencing was done on a sample of PBMCs or T cells enriched from blood (not recorded which). These receptors originate from a woman aged 18-35 years who had been exposed to COVID-19. Each CDR3 is given with its conserved first and last residue. A D gene is named only where the DNA matches it firmly. Clone sizes are given selectively: once, few, many, or a class where the clone is expanded.

d_gene: .
j_gene: TRBJ2-3
abundance: .
v_gene: TRBV5-4
CDR3nt: TGTGCCAGCAGCTTCCTTAGCGTTGGTACGCAGTATTTT
CDR3aa: CASSFLSVGTQYF

d_gene: .
j_gene: TRBJ2-4
abundance: once
v_gene: TRBV27
CDR3nt: TGTGCCAGCAGTCCCCGGTGGGAGTTCCAAAACATTCAGTACTTC
CDR3aa: CASSPRWEFQNIQYF

d_gene: TRBD1
j_gene: TRBJ1-3
abundance: .
v_gene: TRBV28
CDR3nt: TGTGCCAGCAGTCGCGGACAGGGACGGTCTGGAAACACCATATATTTT
CDR3aa: CASSRGQGRSGNTIYF

d_gene: TRBD1
j_gene: TRBJ2-3
abundance: .
v_gene: TRBV24-1
CDR3nt: TGTGCCACCAGTGATCCATGGACAGGAACAAAAACAGATACGCAGTATTTT
CDR3aa: CATSDPWTGTKTDTQYF

d_gene: TRBD2
j_gene: TRBJ2-1
abundance: few
v_gene: TRBV3-1/TRBV3-2
CDR3nt: TGTGCCAGCAGGAGGACTAGCGGGAGCCATGAGCAGTTCTTC
CDR3aa: CASRRTSGSHEQFF

d_gene: .
j_gene: TRBJ2-7
abundance: .
v_gene: TRBV3-1/TRBV3-2
CDR3nt: TGTGCCAGCAGCCCCGGGGTCTCCTACGAGCAGTACTTC
CDR3aa: CASSPGVSYEQYF

d_gene: .
j_gene: TRBJ1-5
abundance: .
v_gene: TRBV7-2
CDR3nt: TGTGCCAGCAGCTTGAGGGCCGGGAGCAATCAGCCCCAGCATTTT
CDR3aa: CASSLRAGSNQPQHF

d_gene: TRBD1
j_gene: TRBJ1-1
abundance: .
v_gene: TRBV28
CDR3nt: TGTGCCAGCAGTTTCGACAGGGAGGAGAACACTGAAGCTTTCTTT
CDR3aa: CASSFDREENTEAFF

d_gene: .
j_gene: TRBJ2-6
abundance: .
v_gene: TRBV4-3
CDR3nt: TGCGCCAGCAGCCAAGATCTCAGGGGCTCTGGGGCCAACGTCCTGACTTTC
CDR3aa: CASSQDLRGSGANVLTF

d_gene: TRBD2
j_gene: TRBJ2-7
abundance: .
v_gene: TRBV7-9
CDR3nt: TGTGCCAGCAGCCAGCGGGAGGGCCCCTACGAGCAGTACTTC
CDR3aa: CASSQREGPYEQYF

d_gene: TRBD1
j_gene: TRBJ2-7
abundance: .
v_gene: TRBV18
CDR3nt: TGTGCCAGCTCACAAATAGACAGGGGCGGCGAGCAGTACTTC
CDR3aa: CASSQIDRGGEQYF

d_gene: .
j_gene: TRBJ2-3
abundance: once
v_gene: TRBV2
CDR3nt: TGTGCCAGCACTCCCCGCACAGATACGCAGTATTTT
CDR3aa: CASTPRTDTQYF

d_gene: TRBD1
j_gene: TRBJ2-1
abundance: .
v_gene: TRBV5-4
CDR3nt: TGTGCCAGCAGTCCAGATCAGGGGGCAGGTTACAATGAGCAGTTCTTC
CDR3aa: CASSPDQGAGYNEQFF

d_gene: .
j_gene: TRBJ2-1
abundance: .
v_gene: TRBV7-9
CDR3nt: TGTGCCAGCAGCCCTACCCAGGGAAAGGTCTACAATGAGCAGTTCTTC
CDR3aa: CASSPTQGKVYNEQFF

d_gene: TRBD1
j_gene: TRBJ1-2
abundance: .
v_gene: TRBV19
CDR3nt: TGTGCCAGTAGTATAGATCCGCCGCCGACAGGGTCTGGTGGCTACACCTTC
CDR3aa: CASSIDPPPTGSGGYTF

d_gene: .
j_gene: TRBJ1-6
abundance: .
v_gene: TRBV12-3/TRBV12-4
CDR3nt: TGTGCCAGCAGTTTAGGCGGGGTTTCACCCCTCCACTTT
CDR3aa: CASSLGGVSPLHF

d_gene: .
j_gene: TRBJ1-6
abundance: .
v_gene: TRBV1
CDR3nt: TGCACCAGCCGGGACAGGGCCCCCCTCCACTTT
CDR3aa: CTSRDRAPLHF

d_gene: TRBD1
j_gene: TRBJ1-2
abundance: .
v_gene: TRBV30
CDR3nt: TGTGCCTGGAGTGCCTCCAGGGGGTCCGGCTATGGCTACACCTTC
CDR3aa: CAWSASRGSGYGYTF

d_gene: TRBD1
j_gene: TRBJ2-7
abundance: .
v_gene: TRBV27
CDR3nt: TGTGCCAGCAGACGAGGACAGGGGTACGAGCAGTACTTC
CDR3aa: CASRRGQGYEQYF

d_gene: .
j_gene: TRBJ1-1
abundance: .
v_gene: TRBV18
CDR3nt: TGTGCCAGCTCACCACCGGCGGGTGAAGCTTTCTTT
CDR3aa: CASSPPAGEAFF

d_gene: .
j_gene: TRBJ2-7
abundance: .
v_gene: TRBV28
CDR3nt: TGTGCCAGCAGCCGACCCCCTGGCATAGGGAGCCACGAGCAGTACTTC
CDR3aa: CASSRPPGIGSHEQYF

d_gene: .
j_gene: TRBJ2-5
abundance: .
v_gene: TRBV27
CDR3nt: TGTGCCAGCAGTCCAAAAAACCCCCTGGGACTGGCTAAAGAGACCCAGTACTTC
CDR3aa: CASSPKNPLGLAKETQYF

d_gene: TRBD2
j_gene: TRBJ2-3
abundance: .
v_gene: TRBV19
CDR3nt: TGTGCCAGTAGTATGGCCGGGGGGGATACGCAGTATTTT
CDR3aa: CASSMAGGDTQYF

d_gene: .
j_gene: TRBJ2-2
abundance: .
v_gene: TRBV7-9
CDR3nt: TGTGCCAGCAGTCCCACATCCGGGGAGCTGTTTTTT
CDR3aa: CASSPTSGELFF

d_gene: .
j_gene: TRBJ1-4
abundance: .
v_gene: TRBV9
CDR3nt: TGTGCCAGCAGCGTACTGGCAGGGGTGGGAGAAAAACTGTTTTTT
CDR3aa: CASSVLAGVGEKLFF

d_gene: TRBD2
j_gene: TRBJ2-1
abundance: .
v_gene: TRBV11-3
CDR3nt: TGTGCCAGCAGCTCAGCGGGAGTTACCTACAATGAGCAGTTCTTC
CDR3aa: CASSSAGVTYNEQFF

d_gene: .
j_gene: TRBJ1-4
abundance: .
v_gene: TRBV15
CDR3nt: TGTGCCACCAGCAGAGCGGGAGGGACACCGATTAATGAAAAACTGTTTTTT
CDR3aa: CATSRAGGTPINEKLFF

d_gene: .
j_gene: TRBJ2-7
abundance: once
v_gene: TRBV7-2
CDR3nt: TGTGCCAGCAGCGAAGGACTCGCCGGCGAGCAGTACTTC
CDR3aa: CASSEGLAGEQYF

d_gene: .
j_gene: TRBJ2-7
abundance: once
v_gene: TRBV28
CDR3nt: TGTGCCAGCAGTTTCCAGGACTACGAGCAGTACTTC
CDR3aa: CASSFQDYEQYF

d_gene: TRBD1
j_gene: TRBJ1-2
abundance: .
v_gene: TRBV28
CDR3nt: TGTGCCAGCCTCCCGGGGACAGGGCATGGCTACACCTTC
CDR3aa: CASLPGTGHGYTF

d_gene: .
j_gene: TRBJ1-1
abundance: .
v_gene: TRBV10-3
CDR3nt: TGTGCCATCAGTGATACACAGGCGGAGCTCAACACTGAAGCTTTCTTT
CDR3aa: CAISDTQAELNTEAFF

d_gene: .
j_gene: TRBJ1-2
abundance: .
v_gene: TRBV28
CDR3nt: TGTGCCAGCAGTCAAGTATCAGGGTTTGATGGCTACACCTTC
CDR3aa: CASSQVSGFDGYTF

d_gene: .
j_gene: TRBJ2-6
abundance: .
v_gene: TRBV6-5
CDR3nt: TGTGCCAGCACCCCGGAGGGGACTGGGGCCAACGTCCTGACTTTC
CDR3aa: CASTPEGTGANVLTF

d_gene: .
j_gene: TRBJ2-5
abundance: few
v_gene: TRBV9
CDR3nt: TGTGCCAGCACCACGATCGGGGGGCCGAGTGAGACCCAGTACTTC
CDR3aa: CASTTIGGPSETQYF